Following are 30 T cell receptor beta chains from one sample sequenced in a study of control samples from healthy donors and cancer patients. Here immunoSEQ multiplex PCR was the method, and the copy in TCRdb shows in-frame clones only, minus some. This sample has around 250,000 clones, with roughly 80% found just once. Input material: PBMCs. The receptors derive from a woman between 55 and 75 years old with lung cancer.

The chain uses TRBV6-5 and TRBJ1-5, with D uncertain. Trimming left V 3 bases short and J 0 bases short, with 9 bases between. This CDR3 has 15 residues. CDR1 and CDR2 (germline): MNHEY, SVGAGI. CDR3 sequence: CASSYRKTSNQPQHF. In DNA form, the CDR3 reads TGTGCCAGCAGTTATCGGAAAACTAGCAATCAGCCCCAGCATTTT.

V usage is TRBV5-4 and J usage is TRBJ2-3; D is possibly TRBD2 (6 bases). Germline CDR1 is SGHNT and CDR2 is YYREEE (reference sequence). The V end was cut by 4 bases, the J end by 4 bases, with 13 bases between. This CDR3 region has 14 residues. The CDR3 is CASSRDFRPDTQYF. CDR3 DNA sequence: TGTGCCAGCAGCCGGGACTTTAGACCAGATACGCAGTATTTT.

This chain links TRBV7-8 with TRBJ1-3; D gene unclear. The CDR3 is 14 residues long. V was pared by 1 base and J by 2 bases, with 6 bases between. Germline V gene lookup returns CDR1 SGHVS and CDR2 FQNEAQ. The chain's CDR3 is CASSLGQAGNTIYF. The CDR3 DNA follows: TGTGCCAGCAGCTTAGGGCAGGCTGGAAACACCATATATTTT.

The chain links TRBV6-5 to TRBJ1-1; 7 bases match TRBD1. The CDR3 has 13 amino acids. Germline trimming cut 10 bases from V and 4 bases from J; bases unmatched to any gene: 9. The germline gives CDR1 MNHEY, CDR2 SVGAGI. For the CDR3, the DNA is TGTGCCACCCAAGGGACAGCTAGCACTGAAGCTTTCTTT. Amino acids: CATQGTASTEAFF.

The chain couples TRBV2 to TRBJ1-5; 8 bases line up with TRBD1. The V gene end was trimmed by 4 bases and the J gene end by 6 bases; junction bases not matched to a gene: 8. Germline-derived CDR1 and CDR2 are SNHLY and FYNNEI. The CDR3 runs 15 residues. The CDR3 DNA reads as TGTGCCAGCAGTGCGGGCCAGGGGGCGAGTCAGCCCCAGCATTTT. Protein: CASSAGQGASQPQHF.

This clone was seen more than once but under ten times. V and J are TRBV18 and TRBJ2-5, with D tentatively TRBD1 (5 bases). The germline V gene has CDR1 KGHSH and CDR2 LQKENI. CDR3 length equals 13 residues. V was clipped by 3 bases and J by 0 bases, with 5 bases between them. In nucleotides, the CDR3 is TGTGCCAGCTCACCCAGGGACCAAGAGACCCAGTACTTC. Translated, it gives CASSPRDQETQYF.

The CDR3 spells CASSKQGTPYEQYF. For the CDR3, the DNA is TGTGCCAGCAGCAAACAGGGGACCCCTTACGAGCAGTACTTC. This chain joins TRBV2 and TRBJ2-7; 7 bases agree with TRBD1. The CDR3 sequence is 14 residues long. Germline lookup yields CDR1 SNHLY and CDR2 FYNNEI. V dropped 6 bases and J dropped 4; count of bases not matched to a gene: 9. The full variable domain, with the rest looked up from reference TRBV2 and TRBJ2-7, is EPEVTQTPSHQVTQMGQEVILRCVPISNHLYFYWYRQILGQKVEFLVSFYNNEISEKSEIFDDQFSVERPDGSNFTLKIRSTKLEDSAMYFCASSKQGTPYEQYFGPGTRLTVT.

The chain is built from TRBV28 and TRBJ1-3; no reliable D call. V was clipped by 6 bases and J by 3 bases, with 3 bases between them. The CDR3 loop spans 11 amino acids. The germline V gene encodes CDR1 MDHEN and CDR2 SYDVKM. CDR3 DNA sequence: TGTGCCAGCAGAAATGGAAACACCATATATTTT. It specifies CASRNGNTIYF.

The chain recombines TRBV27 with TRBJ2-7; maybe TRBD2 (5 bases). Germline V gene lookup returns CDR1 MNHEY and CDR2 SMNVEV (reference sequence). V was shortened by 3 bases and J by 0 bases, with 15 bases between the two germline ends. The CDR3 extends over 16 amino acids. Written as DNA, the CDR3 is TGTGCCAGCAGTTTTTTGAGGGCACGAGCCTCCTACGAGCAGTACTTC. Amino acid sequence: CASSFLRARASYEQYF.

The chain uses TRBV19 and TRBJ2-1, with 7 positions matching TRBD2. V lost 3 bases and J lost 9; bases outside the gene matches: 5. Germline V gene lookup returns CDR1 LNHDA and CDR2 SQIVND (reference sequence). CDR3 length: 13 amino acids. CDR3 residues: CASSIAGDGEQFF. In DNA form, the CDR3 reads TGTGCCAGTAGTATTGCGGGAGACGGTGAGCAGTTCTTC.

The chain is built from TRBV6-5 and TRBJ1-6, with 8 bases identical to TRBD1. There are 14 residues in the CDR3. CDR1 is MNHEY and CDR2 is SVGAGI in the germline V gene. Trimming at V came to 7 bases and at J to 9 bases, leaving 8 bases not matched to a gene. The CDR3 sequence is CASTLGQGASPLHF. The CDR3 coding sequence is TGTGCCAGCACCCTCGGACAGGGCGCTTCACCCCTCCACTTT.

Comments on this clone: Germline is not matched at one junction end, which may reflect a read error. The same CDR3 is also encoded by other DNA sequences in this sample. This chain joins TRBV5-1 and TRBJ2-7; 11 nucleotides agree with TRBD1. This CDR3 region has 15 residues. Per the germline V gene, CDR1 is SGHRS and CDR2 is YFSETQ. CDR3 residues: CASSLGTGGPYEQYF. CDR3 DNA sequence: TGCGCCAGCAGCTTGGGGACAGGGGGCCCCTACGAGCAGTATTTC.

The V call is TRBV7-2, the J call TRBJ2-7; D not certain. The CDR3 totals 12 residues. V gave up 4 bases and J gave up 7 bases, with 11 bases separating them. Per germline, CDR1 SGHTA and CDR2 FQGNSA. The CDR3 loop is CASSSVGREQYF. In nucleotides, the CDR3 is TGTGCCAGCAGCTCGGTAGGGCGGGAGCAGTACTTC.

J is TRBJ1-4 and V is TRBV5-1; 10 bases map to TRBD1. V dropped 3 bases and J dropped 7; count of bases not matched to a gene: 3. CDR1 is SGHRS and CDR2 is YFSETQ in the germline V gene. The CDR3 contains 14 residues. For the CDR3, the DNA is TGCGCCAGCAGCTGGGACAGGGGAGGTGAAAAACTGTTTTTT. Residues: CASSWDRGGEKLFF.

CDR3 DNA: TGTGCCAGCAGTTTAGACTTGGGTGGCTACACCTTC. Protein product: CASSLDLGGYTF. This chain connects TRBV12-3 or TRBV12-4 to TRBJ1-2; D is ambiguous. Trimming removed 1 base from V and 7 bases from J, with 7 bases in between. The CDR3 has 12 amino acids.

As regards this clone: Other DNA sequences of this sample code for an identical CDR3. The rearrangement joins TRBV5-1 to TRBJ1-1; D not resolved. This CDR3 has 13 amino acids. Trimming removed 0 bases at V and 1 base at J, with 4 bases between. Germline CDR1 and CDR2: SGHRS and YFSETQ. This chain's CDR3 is CASSLDPNTEAFF. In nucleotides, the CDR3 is TGCGCCAGCAGCTTGGACCCGAACACTGAAGCTTTCTTT.

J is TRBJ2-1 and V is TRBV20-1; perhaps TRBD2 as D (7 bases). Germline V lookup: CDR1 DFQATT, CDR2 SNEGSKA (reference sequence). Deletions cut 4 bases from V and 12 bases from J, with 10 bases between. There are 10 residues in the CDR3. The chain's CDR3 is CSAIGGGQFF. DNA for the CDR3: TGCAGTGCTATAGGGGGGGGGCAGTTCTTC.

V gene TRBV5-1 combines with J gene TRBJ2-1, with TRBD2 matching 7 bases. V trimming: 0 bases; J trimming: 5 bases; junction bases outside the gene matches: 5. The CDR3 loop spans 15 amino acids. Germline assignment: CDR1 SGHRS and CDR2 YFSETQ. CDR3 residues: CASSLGHAGDNEQFF. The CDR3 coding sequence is TGCGCCAGCAGCTTGGGGCACGCGGGGGACAATGAGCAGTTCTTC. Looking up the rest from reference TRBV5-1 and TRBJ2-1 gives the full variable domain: KAGVTQTPRYLIKTRGQQVTLSCSPISGHRSVSWYQQTPGQGLQFLFEYFSETQRNKGNFPGRFSGRQFSNSRSEMNVSTLELGDSALYLCASSLGHAGDNEQFFGPGTRLTVL.

The CDR3 DNA is TGTGCCAGCAGGCGGACCGGGACGAACACCGGGGAGCTGTTTTTT. It translates to CASRRTGTNTGELFF. The rearrangement uses TRBV27 and TRBJ2-2, with a tentative D call TRBD2 (5 bases). V gave up 6 bases and J gave up 0 bases, with 11 bases separating them. The CDR3 has 15 residues. Germline loops: CDR1 MNHEY, CDR2 SMNVEV (reference sequence).

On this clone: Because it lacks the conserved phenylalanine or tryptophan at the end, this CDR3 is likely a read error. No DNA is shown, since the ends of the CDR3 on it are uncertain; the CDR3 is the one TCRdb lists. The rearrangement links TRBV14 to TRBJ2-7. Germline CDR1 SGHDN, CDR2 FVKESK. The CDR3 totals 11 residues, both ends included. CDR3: CASSQLGPLSY.

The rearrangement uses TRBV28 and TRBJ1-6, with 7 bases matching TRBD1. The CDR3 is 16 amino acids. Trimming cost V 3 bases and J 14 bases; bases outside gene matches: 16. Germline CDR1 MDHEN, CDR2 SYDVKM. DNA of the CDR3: TGTGCCAGCAGTTTCCAGGGAGATGGAAAGGGGGCCTCCCTCCACTTT. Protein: CASSFQGDGKGASLHF.

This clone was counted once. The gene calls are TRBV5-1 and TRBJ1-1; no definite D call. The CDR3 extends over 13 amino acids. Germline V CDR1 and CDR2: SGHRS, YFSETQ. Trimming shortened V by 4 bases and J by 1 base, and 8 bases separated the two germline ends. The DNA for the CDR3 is TGCGCCAGCAGCCTGACCACGAACACTGAAGCTTTCTTT. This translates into CASSLTTNTEAFF.

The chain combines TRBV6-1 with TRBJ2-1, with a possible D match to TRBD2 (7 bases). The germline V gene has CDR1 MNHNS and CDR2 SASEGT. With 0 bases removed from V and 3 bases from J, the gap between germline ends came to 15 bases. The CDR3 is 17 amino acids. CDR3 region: CASSEALGGAFYNEQFF. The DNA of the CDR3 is TGTGCCAGCAGTGAAGCGTTGGGGGGGGCCTTCTACAATGAGCAGTTCTTC.

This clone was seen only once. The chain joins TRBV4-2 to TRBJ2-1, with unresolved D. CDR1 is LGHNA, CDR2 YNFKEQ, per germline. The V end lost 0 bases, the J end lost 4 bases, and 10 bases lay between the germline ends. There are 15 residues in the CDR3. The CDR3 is CASSQDVSNYNEQFF. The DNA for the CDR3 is TGTGCCAGCAGCCAAGATGTGAGTAATTACAATGAGCAGTTCTTC.

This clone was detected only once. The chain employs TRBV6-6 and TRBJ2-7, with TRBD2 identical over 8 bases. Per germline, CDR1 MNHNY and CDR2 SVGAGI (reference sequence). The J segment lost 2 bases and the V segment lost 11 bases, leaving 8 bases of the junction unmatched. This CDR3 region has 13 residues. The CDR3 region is CAAGKAGAYEQYF. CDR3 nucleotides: TGTGCCGCCGGAAAAGCGGGGGCCTACGAGCAGTACTTC.

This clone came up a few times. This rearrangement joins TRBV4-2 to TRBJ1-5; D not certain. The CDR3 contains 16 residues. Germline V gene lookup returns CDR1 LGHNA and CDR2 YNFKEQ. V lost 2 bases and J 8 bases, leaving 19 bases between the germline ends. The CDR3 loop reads CASSQFIDTGSKPQHF. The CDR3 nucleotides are TGTGCCAGCAGCCAATTCATTGACACGGGTTCGAAGCCCCAGCATTTT.

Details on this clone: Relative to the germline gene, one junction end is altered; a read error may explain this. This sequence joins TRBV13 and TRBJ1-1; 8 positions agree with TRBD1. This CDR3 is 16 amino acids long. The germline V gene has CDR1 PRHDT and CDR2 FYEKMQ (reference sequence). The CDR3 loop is CASTLRDRGHDVRAFF. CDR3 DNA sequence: TGTGCCAGCACCTTACGCGACAGGGGTCACGACGTGAGAGCTTTCTTT.

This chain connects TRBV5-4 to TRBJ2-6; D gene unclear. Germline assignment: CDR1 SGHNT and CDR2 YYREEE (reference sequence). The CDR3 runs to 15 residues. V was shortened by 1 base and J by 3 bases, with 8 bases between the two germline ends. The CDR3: CASSLTTGGANVLTF. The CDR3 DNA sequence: TGTGCCAGCAGCTTGACTACTGGTGGGGCCAACGTCCTGACTTTC.

The CDR3 DNA follows: TGTGCCAGCAGCGCCGGGGGGGACCAGCCCCAGCATTTT. The encoded protein is CASSAGGDQPQHF. V is TRBV5-4 and J is TRBJ1-5; maybe TRBD1 (5 bases). The CDR3 is made up of 13 amino acids. The germline V and J ends were trimmed by 4 bases and 7 bases, with 12 bases remaining between them. Germline CDR1 and CDR2: SGHNT and YYREEE (reference sequence).

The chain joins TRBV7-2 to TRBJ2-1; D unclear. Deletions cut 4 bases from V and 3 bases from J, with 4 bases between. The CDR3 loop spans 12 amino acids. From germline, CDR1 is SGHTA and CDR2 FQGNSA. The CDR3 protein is CASSSYYNEQFF. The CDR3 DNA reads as TGTGCCAGCAGCTCCTACTACAATGAGCAGTTCTTC.